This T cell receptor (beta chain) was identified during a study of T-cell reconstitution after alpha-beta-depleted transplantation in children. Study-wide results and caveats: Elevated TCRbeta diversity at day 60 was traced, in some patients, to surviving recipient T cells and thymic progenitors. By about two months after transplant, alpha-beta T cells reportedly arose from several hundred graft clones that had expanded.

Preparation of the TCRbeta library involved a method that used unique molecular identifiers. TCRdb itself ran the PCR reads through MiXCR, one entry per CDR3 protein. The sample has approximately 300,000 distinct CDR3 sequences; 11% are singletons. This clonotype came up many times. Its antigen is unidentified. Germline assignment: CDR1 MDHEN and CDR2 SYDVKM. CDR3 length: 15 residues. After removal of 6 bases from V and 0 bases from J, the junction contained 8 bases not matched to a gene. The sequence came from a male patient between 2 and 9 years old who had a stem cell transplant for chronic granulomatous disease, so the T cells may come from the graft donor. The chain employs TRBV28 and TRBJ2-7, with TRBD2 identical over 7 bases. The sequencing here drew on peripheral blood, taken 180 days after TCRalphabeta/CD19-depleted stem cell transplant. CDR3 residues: CASRPRTSPSYEQYF. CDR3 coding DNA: TGTGCCAGCAGACCCAGGACTAGTCCCTCCTACGAGCAGTACTTC.